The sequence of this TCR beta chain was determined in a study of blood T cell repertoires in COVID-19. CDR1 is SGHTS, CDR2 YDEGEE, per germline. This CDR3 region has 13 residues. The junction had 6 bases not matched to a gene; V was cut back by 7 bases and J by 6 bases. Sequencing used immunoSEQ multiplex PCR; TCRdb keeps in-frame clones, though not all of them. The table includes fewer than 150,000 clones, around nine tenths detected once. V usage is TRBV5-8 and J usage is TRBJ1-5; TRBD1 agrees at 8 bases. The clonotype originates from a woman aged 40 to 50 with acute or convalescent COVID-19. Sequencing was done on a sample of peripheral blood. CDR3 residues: CASSTGGIQPQHF. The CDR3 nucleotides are TGTGCCAGCTCTACAGGGGGAATTCAGCCCCAGCATTTT.